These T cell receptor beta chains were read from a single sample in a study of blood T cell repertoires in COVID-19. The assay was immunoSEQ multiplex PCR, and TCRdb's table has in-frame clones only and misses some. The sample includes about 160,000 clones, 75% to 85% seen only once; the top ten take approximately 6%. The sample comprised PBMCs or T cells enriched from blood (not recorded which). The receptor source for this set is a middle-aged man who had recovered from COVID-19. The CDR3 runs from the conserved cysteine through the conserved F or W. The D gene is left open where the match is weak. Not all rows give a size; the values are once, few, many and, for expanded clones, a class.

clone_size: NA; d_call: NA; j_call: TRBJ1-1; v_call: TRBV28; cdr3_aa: CASSLPGFEAFF; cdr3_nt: TGTGCCAGCAGTTTACCCGGGTTTGAAGCTTTCTTT
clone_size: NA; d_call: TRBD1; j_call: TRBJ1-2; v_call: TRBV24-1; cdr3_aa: CATSGREDRSNYGYTF; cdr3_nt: TGTGCCACCAGCGGAAGAGAGGACAGGTCGAACTATGGCTACACCTTC
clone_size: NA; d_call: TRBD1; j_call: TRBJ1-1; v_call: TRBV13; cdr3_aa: CASSSTGIVLMNTEAFF; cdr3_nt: TGTGCCAGCAGCTCGACAGGGATCGTCCTAATGAACACTGAAGCTTTCTTT
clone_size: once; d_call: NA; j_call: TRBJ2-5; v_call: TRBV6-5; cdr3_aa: CASTSTDGRSQYF; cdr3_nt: TGTGCCAGCACTTCAACCGATGGGAGATCCCAGTACTTC
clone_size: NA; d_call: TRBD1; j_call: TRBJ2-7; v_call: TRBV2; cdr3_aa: CASSGTGHYEQYF; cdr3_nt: TGTGCCAGCAGTGGGACAGGGCACTACGAGCAGTACTTC
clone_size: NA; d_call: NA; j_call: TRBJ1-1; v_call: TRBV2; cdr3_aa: CASSELVQLNTEAFF; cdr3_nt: TGTGCCAGCAGTGAACTTGTACAACTGAACACTGAAGCTTTCTTT
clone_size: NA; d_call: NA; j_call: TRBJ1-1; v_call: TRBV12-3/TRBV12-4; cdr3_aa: CASSLGTLEAFF; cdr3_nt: TGTGCCAGCAGCCTGGGGACTCTCGAAGCTTTCTTT
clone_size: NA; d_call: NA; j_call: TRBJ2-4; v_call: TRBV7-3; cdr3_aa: CASSFLSRSLAKNIQYF; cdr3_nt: TGTGCCAGCAGCTTCCTTTCTCGGTCCTTAGCCAAAAACATTCAGTACTTC
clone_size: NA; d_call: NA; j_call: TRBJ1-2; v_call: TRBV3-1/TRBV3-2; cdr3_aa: CASSQHLAGGPNYGYTF; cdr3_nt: TGTGCCAGCAGCCAACATTTGGCGGGGGGACCGAACTATGGCTACACCTTC
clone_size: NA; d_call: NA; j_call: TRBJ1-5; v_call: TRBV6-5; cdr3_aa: CASSLDSYSNQPQHF; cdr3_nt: TGTGCCAGCAGTCTAGACAGCTATAGCAATCAGCCCCAGCATTTT
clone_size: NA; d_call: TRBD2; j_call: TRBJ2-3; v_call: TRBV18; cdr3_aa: CASSRGLAGLDTQYF; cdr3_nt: TGTGCCAGCTCACGAGGACTAGCGGGGCTAGATACGCAGTATTTT
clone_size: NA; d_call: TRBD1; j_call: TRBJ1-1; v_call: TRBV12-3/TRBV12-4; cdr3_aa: CASSFGTGEAFF; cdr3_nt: TGTGCCAGCAGTTTCGGGACAGGGGAAGCTTTCTTT
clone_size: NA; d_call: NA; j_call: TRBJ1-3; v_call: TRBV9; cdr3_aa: CASSVGGNPGNTIYF; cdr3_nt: TGTGCCAGCAGCGTGGGGGGTAACCCCGGAAACACCATATATTTT
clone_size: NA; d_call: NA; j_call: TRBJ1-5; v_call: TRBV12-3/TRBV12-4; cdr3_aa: CASTRTSNQPQHF; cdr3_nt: TGTGCCAGCACCAGAACTAGCAATCAGCCCCAGCATTTT
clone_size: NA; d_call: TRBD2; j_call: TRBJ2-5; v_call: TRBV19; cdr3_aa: CASSRTSPYQETQYF; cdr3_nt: TGTGCCAGTAGTCGGACTAGCCCTTACCAAGAGACCCAGTACTTC
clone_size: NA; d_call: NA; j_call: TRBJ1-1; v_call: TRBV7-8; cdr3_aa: CASSLGSQGPWTEAFF; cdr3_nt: TGTGCCAGCAGCTTAGGTTCCCAGGGTCCGTGGACTGAAGCTTTCTTT